The clone carrying this T cell receptor beta chain has a handful of counts. Germline CDR1 and CDR2: MDHEN and SYDVKM. The V and J ends lost 3 bases and 4 bases, in that order; junction bases with no gene match: 6. This CDR3 spans 15 amino acids. This entry is derived from a study of T cells in Graves' hyperthyroidism and ophthalmopathy. RNA transcripts were the template for amplifying TCR beta CDR3 regions. HTBI primers were employed in a first-round RT-PCR of the TCR CDR3. TCRdb passed the multiplex PCR reads through MiXCR, listing each CDR3 protein once. The sample contains about 600,000 distinct CDR3 sequences, around 16% of which appear only once.

This receptor was obtained from a woman between 35 and 50 years old with Graves' ophthalmopathy. The specimen sequenced was blood. The rearrangement joins TRBV28 to TRBJ2-3; the match to TRBD1 covers 8 bases. CDR3 region: CASSLRQGIADTQYF. The CDR3 bases are TGTGCCAGCAGTTTGCGACAGGGGATCGCAGATACGCAGTATTTT.